These 25 T cell receptor beta chains were all obtained from the same sample, sequenced in a study of blood T cell repertoires in COVID-19. The table came from immunoSEQ multiplex PCR; TCRdb's copy has only in-frame clones and leaves some out. This sample has under 200,000 clones; around 85% occur once, and the top ten carry nearly 8.5%. The material sequenced was peripheral blood. These receptors were collected from a man in his 60s with acute or convalescent COVID-19.

V gene TRBV13 combines with J gene TRBJ2-4; D may be TRBD2 (6 bases). Trimming shortened V by 4 bases and J by 0 bases, and 13 bases separated the two germline ends. The CDR3 runs to 16 residues. Looked up from germline, CDR1 is PRHDT and CDR2 is FYEKMQ (reference sequence). The CDR3 here is CASSSGLDLAKNIQYF. CDR3 sequence (DNA): TGTGCCAGCAGCTCGGGACTCGATCTAGCCAAAAACATTCAGTACTTC.

The CDR3 nucleotides are TGTGCCAGCAGCTTAGTAAGTTCGGCGGGGGAGCCTGGGCCCCAGCATTTT. Its translation is CASSLVSSAGEPGPQHF. The chain combines TRBV11-2 with TRBJ1-5; a possible D gene is TRBD1 (5 bases). Trimming removed 1 base at V and 9 bases at J, with 22 bases between. This CDR3 contains 17 residues. Germline values: CDR1 SGHAT, CDR2 FQNNGV.

The chain recombines TRBV10-3 with TRBJ2-7, with D perhaps TRBD2 (5 bases). V lost 4 bases and J lost 5, with 12 bases in between. This CDR3 contains 13 residues. CDR1 is ENHRY and CDR2 is SYGVKD in the germline V gene. This CDR3 is CAISVRADHEQYF. The CDR3 DNA is TGTGCCATCAGTGTGCGGGCAGACCACGAGCAGTACTTC.

The chain links TRBV28 to TRBJ1-3; TRBD1 agrees at 7 bases. V shed 5 bases and J 2 bases; nucleotides not matched to a gene: 9. Germline-derived CDR1 and CDR2 are MDHEN and SYDVKM. This CDR3 contains 16 residues. The DNA for the CDR3 is TGTGCCAGCAGTCCTCTGGAGGGGGCGGCTGGAAACACCATATATTTT. Protein: CASSPLEGAAGNTIYF.

This clone was detected a few times. The rearrangement joins TRBV2 to TRBJ1-3; tentatively, D is TRBD1 (5 bases). There are 13 residues in the CDR3. The germline CDR1 and CDR2 sequences are SNHLY and FYNNEI. The germline V and J ends were trimmed by 8 bases and 0 bases, with 8 bases remaining between them. Here the CDR3 reads CASGGSSGNTIYF. In DNA form, the CDR3 reads TGTGCCAGCGGGGGGAGCTCTGGAAACACCATATATTTT.

This chain connects TRBV11-2 to TRBJ1-1; D unclear. Germline lookup yields CDR1 SGHAT and CDR2 FQNNGV. The CDR3 covers 14 residues. V was shortened by 1 base and J by 4 bases, with 10 bases between the two germline ends. In DNA form, the CDR3 reads TGTGCCAGCAGCTTAGGGAGCGGACCCACTGAAGCTTTCTTT. Its protein is CASSLGSGPTEAFF.

The V and J genes are TRBV5-1 and TRBJ1-3; 9 nucleotides line up with TRBD1. The CDR3 is made up of 15 amino acids. CDR1 and CDR2 from the germline V gene are SGHRS and YFSETQ. The trim removed 4 bases at V and 0 bases at J, leaving 2 bases unmatched. The CDR3 bases are TGCGCCAGCAGCCCGGGACAGGGCTCTGGAAACACCATATATTTT. It codes for CASSPGQGSGNTIYF.

The rearrangement joins TRBV7-2 to TRBJ2-4, with TRBD2 matching 11 bases. The trim removed 1 base at V and 5 bases at J, leaving 10 bases unmatched. The CDR3 spans 18 residues. Germline CDR1 is SGHTA and CDR2 is FQGNSA. Written as DNA, the CDR3 is TGTGCCAGCAGCTTAGTGCGGGGTACTAGCGGGAGAGAAAACATTCAGTACTTC. As protein: CASSLVRGTSGRENIQYF.

The V and J genes are TRBV30 and TRBJ1-1, with TRBD1 matching 7 bases. Germline CDR1 GTSNPN, CDR2 SVGIG (reference sequence). The CDR3 extends over 15 amino acids. J gave up 2 bases and V 1 base, and 7 bases lay outside the gene matches. The CDR3 nucleotides read TGTGCCTGGAGTGACCCTCACAGGGGAAACACTGAAGCTTTCTTT. It yields the protein CAWSDPHRGNTEAFF.

This chain uses TRBV20-1 with TRBJ2-7; 7 bases are a match to TRBD2. The CDR3 is made up of 19 amino acids. V gave up 4 bases and J gave up 2 bases; unmatched junction bases: 23. Germline V gene lookup returns CDR1 DFQATT and CDR2 SNEGSKA (reference sequence). The CDR3 DNA reads TGCAGTGCTATTGAGAAGGGGACGGGCAGGCGGGGGTACCCCTACGAGCAGTACTTC. Encoded protein: CSAIEKGTGRRGYPYEQYF.

The chain employs TRBV19 and TRBJ2-7; 7 bases match TRBD2. The germline gives CDR1 LNHDA, CDR2 SQIVND (reference sequence). The CDR3 spans 17 residues. J gave up 5 bases and V 4 bases, and 17 bases lay outside the gene matches. The CDR3 sequence: CASSRITGGGSPNEQYF. The DNA for the CDR3 is TGTGCCAGTAGTAGGATAACAGGTGGCGGGAGTCCCAACGAGCAGTACTTC.

The rearrangement links TRBV7-3 to TRBJ1-2; possible D gene TRBD1, 5 bases. Germline V lookup: CDR1 SGHTA, CDR2 FQGTGA. This CDR3 has 14 residues. Deletions cut 5 bases from V and 4 bases from J, with 14 bases between. The CDR3 DNA sequence: TGTGCCAGCAGCAGCAGGGCAGTCATCTATGGCTACACCTTC. Translated, it gives CASSSRAVIYGYTF.

This clone was counted only a few times. The chain employs TRBV18 and TRBJ2-5, with D possibly TRBD1 on 6 matching bases. V was cut by 3 bases and J by 5 bases, with 13 bases left in between. This CDR3 is 14 amino acids long. In germline, CDR1 is KGHSH, CDR2 LQKENI. The CDR3 DNA reads TGTGCCAGCTCACCCTTACAGGGATATGAGACCCAGTACTTC. It yields the protein CASSPLQGYETQYF.

This chain joins TRBV7-9 and TRBJ1-1; no reliable D call. Trimming cost V 4 bases and J 8 bases, with 14 bases left between them. CDR3 length equals 13 residues. Germline CDR1 and CDR2: SEHNR and FQNEAQ (reference sequence). The CDR3, as DNA: TGTGCCAGCAGCTCCGGGGTCCAGGCCGAAGCTTTCTTT. Protein: CASSSGVQAEAFF. Complete variable domain (other parts from reference TRBV7-9 and TRBJ1-1): DTGVSQNPRHKITKRGQNVTFRCDPISEHNRLYWYRQTLGQGPEFLTYFQNEAQLEKSRLLSDRFSAERPKGSFSTLEIQRTEQGDSAMYLCASSSGVQAEAFFGQGTRLTVV.

The V and J genes are TRBV28 and TRBJ2-1, with 10 bases lining up with TRBD2. In germline, CDR1 is MDHEN, CDR2 SYDVKM. Unmatched junction bases numbered 6, after V lost 6 bases and J lost 1 base. The CDR3 runs 16 residues. The CDR3 nucleotides read TGTGCCAGCAGGCCAACACTAGCGGGATCCTACAATGAGCAGTTCTTC. Translating it yields CASRPTLAGSYNEQFF.

In the case of this clone: The germline gene is not matched at one end of the junction; a read error may be the cause. V and J are TRBV7-9 and TRBJ1-6, with D unclear. This CDR3 has 14 residues. Germline V gene data show CDR1 as SEHNR and CDR2 as FQNEAQ (reference sequence). CDR3 in DNA: TGTGCCAGCAGCAAAGACGGGTATACTTCACCCCTCCACTTT. Amino acids: CASSKDGYTSPLHF.

The rearrangement joins TRBV15 to TRBJ1-4; weak D call: TRBD1 (5 bases). The CDR3 has 16 residues. The V end lost 5 bases, the J end lost 3 bases, and 16 bases lay between the germline ends. Germline V lookup: CDR1 LNHNV, CDR2 YYDKDF (reference sequence). In DNA, the CDR3 is TGTGCCACCAGCCGCAGGGTTGGGGCCCCTAATGAAAAACTGTTTTTT. Its translation is CATSRRVGAPNEKLFF.

This chain connects TRBV2 to TRBJ1-1; D remains ambiguous. Trimming removed 5 bases at V and 2 bases at J, with 18 bases between. The CDR3 extends over 16 amino acids. The germline V gene encodes CDR1 SNHLY and CDR2 FYNNEI. The CDR3 sequence: CASSTDRLRTNTEAFF. DNA for the CDR3: TGTGCCAGCAGTACGGACCGACTAAGGACTAACACTGAAGCTTTCTTT.

This clone was observed a single time. The chain has TRBV5-1 and TRBJ2-2; TRBD2 matches at 10 bases. This CDR3 has 15 residues. The V segment lost 8 bases and the J segment 5 bases; nucleotides outside the gene matches: 9. CDR1 and CDR2 (germline): SGHRS, YFSETQ. The CDR3, as DNA: TGCGCCAGTATGTTAACTAGCGGGAAGACCGGGGAGCTGTTTTTT. This gives the protein CASMLTSGKTGELFF.

The J gene is TRBJ2-1, the V gene TRBV11-2, with TRBD1 as a possible D gene (5 bases). The CDR3 runs to 16 residues. Deletions cut 2 bases from V and 2 bases from J, with 13 bases between. Germline CDR1 reads SGHAT; CDR2 reads FQNNGV. DNA of the CDR3: TGTGCCAGCAGCTTACTCCCGACAGTAGCCTACAATGAGCAGTTCTTC. Protein: CASSLLPTVAYNEQFF.

The chain has TRBV5-5 and TRBJ1-1, with D tentatively TRBD1 (5 bases). This CDR3 contains 12 residues. Germline CDR1 and CDR2: SGHKS and YYEKEE (reference sequence). V lost 3 bases, J lost 6 bases, and 9 bases lay in between. The DNA of the CDR3 is TGTGCCAGCAGCTCCGGGGGGTCTGAAGCTTTCTTT. As protein: CASSSGGSEAFF.

The chain joins TRBV2 to TRBJ2-1; 8 bases align to TRBD2. There are 14 residues in the CDR3. The germline CDR1 and CDR2 sequences are SNHLY and FYNNEI. The J segment lost 6 bases and the V segment lost 4 bases, leaving 5 bases of the junction unmatched. The CDR3 DNA sequence: TGTGCCAGCAGTGGCCGGGAGGGACCCAATGAGCAGTTCTTC. It translates to CASSGREGPNEQFF.

The chain is built from TRBV18 and TRBJ1-2; D possibly corresponds to TRBD1 (5 bases). Trimming stripped 4 bases from V and 8 bases from J, with 11 bases between. The CDR3 extends over 12 amino acids. Germline V CDR1 and CDR2: KGHSH, LQKENI. CDR3 sequence reads: CASSQDRGGYTF. The DNA of the CDR3 is TGTGCCAGCTCACAGGACCGGGGGGGCTACACCTTC.

This rearrangement joins TRBV4-2 to TRBJ1-2; D call uncertain. Germline assignment: CDR1 LGHNA and CDR2 YNFKEQ. V gave up 3 bases and J gave up 5 bases, with 16 bases separating them. This CDR3 comprises 15 residues. In DNA, the CDR3 is TGTGCCAGCAGCCACCCGGACGGGGTTGGATATGGCTACACCTTC. The encoded protein is CASSHPDGVGYGYTF.

The table lists this clone with a count of one. This chain connects TRBV7-9 to TRBJ1-3; tentatively, D is TRBD1 (5 bases). The CDR3 is made up of 15 amino acids. Looked up from germline, CDR1 is SEHNR and CDR2 is FQNEAQ (reference sequence). V was shortened by 6 bases and J by 0 bases, with 12 bases between the two germline ends. The CDR3 DNA is TGTGCCAGCAGGGCGGGACCGAGCTCTGGAAACACCATATATTTT. This encodes CASRAGPSSGNTIYF.